Following are 2 T cell receptor beta chains from one sample sequenced in a study of T cell responses to AZD1222 COVID-19 vaccine. The data were produced by immunoSEQ multiplex PCR, yet TCRdb's version contains in-frame clones alone and is incomplete. Of about 90,000 clones in the sample, approximately 90% were seen once. The sample was peripheral blood, taken 28 days after the second AZD1222 dose. These receptors were taken from an adult who received the AZD1222 COVID-19 vaccine.

As for this clone: A read error may produce the germline difference seen at one junction end. DNA for the CDR3: TGTGCCAGCAGCCGGTTCGACCGACTAGAATCCTCCGAGCAGTACTTC. Amino acids: CASSRFDRLESSEQYF. This sequence joins TRBV7-8 and TRBJ2-7; possibly TRBD2 for D (6 bases). Germline values: CDR1 SGHVS, CDR2 FQNEAQ. This CDR3 region has 16 residues.

The chain employs TRBV6-2 or TRBV6-3 and TRBJ1-6, with TRBD1 as a possible D gene (5 bases). Germline values: CDR1 MNHEY, CDR2 SVGEGT. V was pared by 4 bases and J by 1 base, with 8 bases between. This CDR3 contains 15 residues. CDR3 in amino acids: CASSSQGSYNSPLHF. The CDR3 nucleotides read TGTGCCAGCAGTTCCCAGGGATCCTATAATTCACCCCTCCACTTT.